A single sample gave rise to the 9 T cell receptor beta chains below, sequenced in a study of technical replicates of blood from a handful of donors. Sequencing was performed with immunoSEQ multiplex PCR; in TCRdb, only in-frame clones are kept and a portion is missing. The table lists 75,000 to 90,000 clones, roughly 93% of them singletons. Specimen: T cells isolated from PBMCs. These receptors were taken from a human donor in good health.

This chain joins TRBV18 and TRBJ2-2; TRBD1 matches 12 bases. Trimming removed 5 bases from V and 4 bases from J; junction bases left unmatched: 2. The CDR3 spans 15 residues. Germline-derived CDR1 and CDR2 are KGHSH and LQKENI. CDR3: CASSWGQGATGELFF. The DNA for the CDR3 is TGTGCCAGCTCATGGGGACAGGGGGCCACCGGGGAGCTGTTTTTT.

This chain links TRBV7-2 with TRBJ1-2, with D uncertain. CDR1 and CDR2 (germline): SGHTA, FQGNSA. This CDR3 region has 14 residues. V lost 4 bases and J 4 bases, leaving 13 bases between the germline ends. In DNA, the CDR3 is TGTGCCAGCAGCTCGGTACTAGGGAGCTATGGCTACACCTTC. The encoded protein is CASSSVLGSYGYTF.

The CDR3: CASRALPAGGNSPLHF. The CDR3 bases are TGTGCCAGCAGGGCCCTCCCTGCAGGGGGAAATTCACCCCTCCACTTT. The rearrangement links TRBV6-4 to TRBJ1-6; 7 bases fit TRBD1. The length of the CDR3 is 16 residues. The V segment lost 6 bases and the J segment 7 bases; nucleotides outside the gene matches: 12. Germline values: CDR1 MRHNA, CDR2 SNTAGT.

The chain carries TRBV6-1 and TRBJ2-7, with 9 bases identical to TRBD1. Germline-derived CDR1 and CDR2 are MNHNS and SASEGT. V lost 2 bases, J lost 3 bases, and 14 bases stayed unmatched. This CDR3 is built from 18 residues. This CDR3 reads CASSESGAGTGRDYEQYF. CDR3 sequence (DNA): TGTGCCAGCAGTGAATCAGGAGCCGGGACAGGGCGCGACTACGAGCAGTACTTC.

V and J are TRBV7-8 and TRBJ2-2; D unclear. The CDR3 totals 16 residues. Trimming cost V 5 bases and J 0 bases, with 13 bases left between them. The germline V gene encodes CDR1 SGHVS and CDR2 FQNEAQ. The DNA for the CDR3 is TGTGCCAGCAGCCTAGGCCAGAGGTCGAACACCGGGGAGCTGTTTTTT. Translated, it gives CASSLGQRSNTGELFF. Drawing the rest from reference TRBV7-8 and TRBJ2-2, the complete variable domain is GAGVSQSPRYKVAKRGQDVALRCDPISGHVSLFWYQQALGQGPEFLTYFQNEAQLDKSGLPSDRFFAERPEGSVSTLKIQRTQQEDSAVYLCASSLGQRSNTGELFFGEGSRLTVL.

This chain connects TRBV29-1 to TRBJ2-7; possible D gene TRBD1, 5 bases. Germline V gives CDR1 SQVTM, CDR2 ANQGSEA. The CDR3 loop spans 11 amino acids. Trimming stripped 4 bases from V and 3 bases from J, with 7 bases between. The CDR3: CSVATDYEQYF. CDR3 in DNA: TGCAGCGTTGCGACAGACTACGAGCAGTACTTC.

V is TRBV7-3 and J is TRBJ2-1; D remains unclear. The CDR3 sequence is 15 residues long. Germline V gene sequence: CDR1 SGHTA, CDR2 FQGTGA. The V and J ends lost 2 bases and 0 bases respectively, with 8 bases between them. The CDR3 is CASSLEANSYNEQFF. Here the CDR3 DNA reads TGTGCCAGCAGCTTAGAAGCGAACTCCTACAATGAGCAGTTCTTC.

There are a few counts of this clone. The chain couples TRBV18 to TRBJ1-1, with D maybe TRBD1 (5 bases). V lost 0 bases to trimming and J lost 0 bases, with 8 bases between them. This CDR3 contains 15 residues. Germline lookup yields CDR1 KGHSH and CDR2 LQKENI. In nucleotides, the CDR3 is TGTGCCAGCTCACCACCGACAGTCATGAACACTGAAGCTTTCTTT. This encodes CASSPPTVMNTEAFF.

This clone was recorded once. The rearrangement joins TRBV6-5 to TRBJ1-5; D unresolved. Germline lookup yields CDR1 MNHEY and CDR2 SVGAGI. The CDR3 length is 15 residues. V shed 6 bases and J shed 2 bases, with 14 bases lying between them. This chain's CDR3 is CASSPRVVGNQPQHF. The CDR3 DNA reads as TGTGCCAGCAGCCCCCGGGTGGTGGGCAATCAGCCCCAGCATTTT.